This T cell receptor (beta chain) was retrieved from a study of blood T cell repertoires in COVID-19. J was trimmed by 5 bases and V by 6 bases; bases with no gene match: 2. The CDR3 runs to 13 residues. Germline CDR1 reads ENHRY; CDR2 reads SYGVKD. The method was immunoSEQ multiplex PCR; TCRdb's version includes in-frame clones alone and lacks a portion of them. The profile covers about 98,000 clones, with 81% appearing a single time and approximately 11% taken by the ten largest. This clone occurred a few times. The chain joins TRBV10-3 to TRBJ2-7, with TRBD2 identical over 12 bases. The sample comprised peripheral blood. The sequence derives from a woman older than 75 with acute or convalescent COVID-19. This CDR3 is CAISRTSGDEQYV. The CDR3 DNA is TGTGCCATCAGCCGGACTAGCGGGGACGAGCAGTACGTC.